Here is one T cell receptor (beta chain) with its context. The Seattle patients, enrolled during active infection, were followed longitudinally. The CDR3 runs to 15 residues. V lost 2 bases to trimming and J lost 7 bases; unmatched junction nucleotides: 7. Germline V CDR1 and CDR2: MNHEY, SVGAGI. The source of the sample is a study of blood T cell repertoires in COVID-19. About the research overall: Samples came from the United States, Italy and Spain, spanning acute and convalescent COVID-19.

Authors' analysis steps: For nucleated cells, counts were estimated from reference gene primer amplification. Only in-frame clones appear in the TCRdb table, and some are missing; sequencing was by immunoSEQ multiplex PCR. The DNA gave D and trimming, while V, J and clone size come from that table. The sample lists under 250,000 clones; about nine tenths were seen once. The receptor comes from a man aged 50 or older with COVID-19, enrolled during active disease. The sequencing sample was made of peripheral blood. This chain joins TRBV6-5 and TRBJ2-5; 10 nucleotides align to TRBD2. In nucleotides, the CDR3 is TGTGCCAGCAGTTACCTAGCGGGGGCTGGGGTGACCCAGTACTTC. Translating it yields CASSYLAGAGVTQYF.